The clone carrying this T cell receptor (beta chain) was picked up a small number of times. Its matching antigen is unknown. Germline V gives CDR1 SQVTM, CDR2 ANQGSEA. The CDR3 is 14 residues long. V dropped 6 bases and J dropped 0; count of bases not matched to a gene: 5. This sample is part of a study of regulatory T cells in long-lasting Graves disease. Study-level points and caveats: The persistent group shared about 2,600 public clonotypes, more than the approximately 970 shared by new patients. Reduced TCR diversity was observed in persistent Graves' patients versus newly diagnosed patients.

Sequencing libraries for TCR beta were prepared with iRepertoire HTBI primers and Arm-PCR of CDR3 regions. MiXCR was run by TCRdb on the multiplex PCR reads, yielding one entry per CDR3 protein. The table lists approximately 400,000 distinct CDR3 sequences, roughly a sixth of them singletons. Time point in this sample: newly diagnosed GD, antithyroid drugs for less than 3 months. Preparation of the TCR library used RNA extracted from PBMCs. Those enrolled as patients came out of an endocrinology department in Xi'an, China. The sample was peripheral blood mononuclear cells (PBMCs), taken at new diagnosis, from a patient treated with antithyroid drugs. The TCR comes from a female donor with Graves disease. V gene TRBV29-1 combines with J gene TRBJ2-4; 7 bases align to TRBD2. In nucleotides, the CDR3 is TGCAGCGTGGGGAGGGAAGTAGCCAAAAACATTCAGTACTTC. Amino acid sequence: CSVGREVAKNIQYF.